These 26 T cell receptor beta chains were all obtained from the same sample, sequenced in a study of blood T cell repertoires in COVID-19. Sequencing was performed with immunoSEQ multiplex PCR; in TCRdb, only in-frame clones are kept and a portion is missing. This sample has 250,000 or so clones; 80% to 90% occur once, and the top ten carry about 4%. Input material: PBMCs or T cells enriched from blood (not recorded which). The receptors here all came from a woman aged 25 to 39 with acute COVID-19.

This clone was detected only once. The gene calls are TRBV6-5 and TRBJ1-2; possibly TRBD1 for D (5 bases). The CDR3 has 14 amino acids. Germline V CDR1 and CDR2: MNHEY, SVGAGI. The V and J ends lost 0 bases and 4 bases respectively, with 9 bases between them. CDR3 residues: CASSYSNTGYGYTF. The CDR3 region has the DNA TGTGCCAGCAGTTACTCGAACACAGGCTATGGCTACACCTTC.

Notes on this clone: Different DNA sequences within this sample yield the same CDR3. The chain couples TRBV7-9 to TRBJ2-2; TRBD1 might be the D (6 bases). Germline assignment: CDR1 SEHNR and CDR2 FQNEAQ (reference sequence). CDR3 length equals 13 residues. Trimming took off 5 bases at V and 4 bases at J, with 8 bases between the two ends. The CDR3 sequence is CASSLQGTGELFF. The CDR3, as DNA: TGTGCCAGCAGCCTACAGGGCACCGGGGAGCTGTTTTTT.

CDR3 amino acids: CASSQRDFYNEQFF. The CDR3 nucleotides are TGTGCCAGCAGCCAGAGGGACTTTTACAATGAGCAGTTCTTC. V usage is TRBV6-5 and J usage is TRBJ2-1; perhaps TRBD2 as D (6 bases). Germline-derived CDR1 and CDR2 are MNHEY and SVGAGI. The CDR3 spans 14 residues. V was pared by 6 bases and J by 4 bases, with 13 bases between.

The sample holds one count of this clone. This sequence joins TRBV5-1 and TRBJ2-3; 8 bases match TRBD1. V was pared by 4 bases and J by 2 bases, with 12 bases of the junction left unmatched. The CDR3 sequence is 17 residues long. Germline V gives CDR1 SGHRS, CDR2 YFSETQ. The CDR3 loop is CASSRGRTGLSTDTQYF. The DNA of the CDR3 is TGCGCCAGCAGCCGGGGAAGGACAGGGTTATCCACAGATACGCAGTATTTT.

This chain connects TRBV4-1 to TRBJ1-5; the match to TRBD1 covers 9 bases. V shed 4 bases, J shed 5 bases, and the junction held 6 bases outside the gene matches. CDR3 size: 15 residues. CDR1 and CDR2 (germline): MGHRA, YSYEKL. The CDR3 protein is CASSLEDRGHQPQHF. CDR3 bases: TGCGCCAGCAGCCTCGAGGACAGGGGCCATCAGCCCCAGCATTTT.

This chain links TRBV3-1 (or the pseudogene TRBV3-2) with TRBJ2-7, with TRBD2 matching 8 bases. The CDR3 covers 15 residues. The V and J ends lost 4 bases and 4 bases, in that order; junction bases with no gene match: 9. Germline V CDR1 and CDR2: LGHDT, YNNKEL (reference sequence). CDR3 protein: CASSPASGSIYEQYF. The CDR3 DNA sequence: TGTGCCAGCAGCCCGGCAAGCGGGAGTATTTACGAGCAGTACTTC.

The V call is TRBV27, the J call TRBJ2-7; D possibly corresponds to TRBD2 (6 bases). The CDR3 is 16 residues long. Germline assignment: CDR1 MNHEY and CDR2 SMNVEV (reference sequence). Deletions cut 2 bases from V and 0 bases from J, with 14 bases between. The CDR3 DNA reads TGTGCCAGCAGTTTAATTGGGGGGTCAAGCTCCTACGAGCAGTACTTC. It is translated as CASSLIGGSSSYEQYF.

This chain joins TRBV15 and TRBJ1-6; 10 bases map to TRBD1. This CDR3 has 15 amino acids. Germline CDR1 reads LNHNV; CDR2 reads YYDKDF (reference sequence). Trimming removed 4 bases from V and 4 bases from J; junction bases left unmatched: 1. CDR3 amino acids: CATSMGQGYNSPLHF. The CDR3 DNA reads TGTGCCACCAGCATGGGACAGGGGTATAATTCACCCCTCCACTTT.

V is TRBV5-8 and J is TRBJ2-7; 8 bases match TRBD1. Unmatched junction bases numbered 3, after V lost 0 bases and J lost 4 bases. CDR3 size: 14 residues. Germline lookup yields CDR1 SGHTS and CDR2 YDEGEE. This CDR3 reads CASSLGGTGYEQYF. As DNA, the CDR3 is TGTGCCAGCAGCTTGGGAGGGACAGGTTACGAGCAGTACTTC.

Details on this clone: The sample carries other DNA sequences with the same CDR3. Written as DNA, the CDR3 is TGCGCCAGCAGTTCCGGGACAGGGGCTGGAAACACCATATATTTT. Translation: CASSSGTGAGNTIYF. The chain couples TRBV5-1 to TRBJ1-3, with 10 bases lining up with TRBD1. V lost 5 bases, J lost 2 bases, and 4 bases stayed unmatched. CDR1 is SGHRS, CDR2 YFSETQ, per germline. The CDR3 is made up of 15 amino acids.

The chain carries TRBV5-6 and TRBJ2-7; 8 bases agree with TRBD2. Germline V gives CDR1 SGHDT, CDR2 YYEEEE. CDR3 length: 14 amino acids. V lost 4 bases and J lost 0; bases outside the gene matches: 3. CDR3 in DNA: TGTGCCAGCAGCCCGGGGGGGAACTCCTACGAGCAGTACTTC. It encodes CASSPGGNSYEQYF.

This clone was seen more than once but under ten times. The chain recombines TRBV4-3 with TRBJ2-1; 10 positions agree with TRBD2. The germline gives CDR1 LGHNA, CDR2 YSLEER. V trimming: 0 bases; J trimming: 8 bases; junction bases outside the gene matches: 16. The CDR3 runs 19 residues. CDR3 sequence reads: CASSQDSRTSGSRSHEQFF. In nucleotides, the CDR3 is TGCGCCAGCAGCCAAGATAGTAGGACTAGCGGTTCCCGGTCCCATGAGCAGTTCTTC.

V gene TRBV12-3 or TRBV12-4 combines with J gene TRBJ2-7, with 9 nucleotides matching TRBD1. The CDR3 spans 13 residues. With 5 bases clipped from V and 4 bases from J, the junction kept 3 bases outside the gene matches. The CDR3 DNA sequence: TGTGCCAGCAGTCGACAGGGGGTATACGAGCAGTACTTC. It is translated as CASSRQGVYEQYF.

This clone was observed a few times. The gene calls are TRBV7-3 and TRBJ2-1, with TRBD2 matching 8 bases. The CDR3 sequence is 15 residues long. J gave up 5 bases and V 1 base, and 4 bases lay outside the gene matches. CDR1 SGHTA and CDR2 FQGTGA come from the germline V gene. CDR3 sequence reads: CASSLRLAGNNEQFF. As DNA, the CDR3 is TGTGCCAGCAGCTTAAGGCTAGCGGGTAACAATGAGCAGTTCTTC.

V is TRBV7-9 and J is TRBJ2-6, with D possibly matching TRBD1 (6 bases). Trimming pared 2 bases from V and 2 bases from J, leaving 13 bases between. CDR1 and CDR2 (germline): SEHNR, FQNEAQ (reference sequence). The CDR3 sequence is 17 residues long. CDR3 DNA: TGTGCCAGCAGCTTAAGTCAGTCAGGGGCTGGGGCCAACGTCCTGACTTTC. It encodes CASSLSQSGAGANVLTF.

This chain connects TRBV6-4 to TRBJ2-3; 7 nucleotides agree with TRBD1. CDR3 length equals 16 residues. The germline V gene has CDR1 MRHNA and CDR2 SNTAGT. Losses at the gene ends were 3 bases for V and 4 bases for J; bases not matched to a gene: 10. The CDR3: CASSDSPDRASDTQYF. The DNA for the CDR3 is TGTGCCAGCAGTGATTCCCCAGACAGGGCCTCAGATACGCAGTATTTT.

V usage is TRBV28 and J usage is TRBJ2-7; 7 positions match TRBD2. This CDR3 has 15 residues. Looked up from germline, CDR1 is MDHEN and CDR2 is SYDVKM. J was trimmed by 2 bases and V by 2 bases; bases with no gene match: 6. The CDR3 DNA is TGTGCCAGCAGTTTAGAACTAGCGATCCCCTACGAGCAGTACTTC. Its protein is CASSLELAIPYEQYF.

The chain recombines TRBV3-1 (or the pseudogene TRBV3-2) with TRBJ1-5; D not resolved. Trimming took 0 bases from V and 2 from J, leaving 8 bases between them. The germline V gene encodes CDR1 LGHDT and CDR2 YNNKEL (reference sequence). The CDR3 has 15 residues. The CDR3 region is CASSQDPRGNQPQHF. CDR3 DNA sequence: TGTGCCAGCAGCCAAGACCCCCGGGGCAATCAGCCCCAGCATTTT.

This rearrangement joins TRBV28 to TRBJ1-4; TRBD1 matches 8 bases. The trim removed 6 bases at V and 8 bases at J, leaving 23 bases unmatched. The V gene's germline CDR1 is MDHEN and CDR2 SYDVKM. CDR3 length: 19 residues. The CDR3 spells CASRPGRYRGFLRKEKLFF. The CDR3 nucleotides read TGTGCCAGCAGGCCCGGACGATACAGGGGGTTCTTAAGAAAGGAAAAACTGTTTTTT.

The V and J genes are TRBV10-3 and TRBJ1-3; D not resolved. The germline V gene encodes CDR1 ENHRY and CDR2 SYGVKD. The CDR3 spans 12 residues. Trimming removed 7 bases at V and 1 base at J, with 5 bases between. The CDR3 loop reads CAIIMSGNTIYF. The DNA of the CDR3 is TGTGCCATCATAATGTCTGGAAACACCATATATTTT.

This chain joins TRBV28 and TRBJ1-5; maybe TRBD1 (5 bases). Looked up from germline, CDR1 is MDHEN and CDR2 is SYDVKM. This CDR3 is built from 12 residues. Trimming shortened V by 7 bases and J by 6 bases, and 10 bases separated the two germline ends. Here the CDR3 reads CASTLGGQPQHF. The CDR3 DNA sequence: TGTGCCAGCACTTTGGGGGGTCAGCCCCAGCATTTT.

This sequence joins TRBV28 and TRBJ2-1; TRBD2 might be the D (6 bases). Germline values: CDR1 MDHEN, CDR2 SYDVKM. Trimming cost V 3 bases and J 6 bases, with 12 bases left between them. This CDR3 has 14 residues. CDR3: CASSFLRDSNEQFF. Here the CDR3 DNA reads TGTGCCAGCAGTTTCCTGAGGGACTCCAATGAGCAGTTCTTC.

The V gene is TRBV6-6, the J gene TRBJ2-7; 11 bases are a match to TRBD1. Germline values: CDR1 MNHNY, CDR2 SVGAGI (reference sequence). The ends lost 5 bases at V and 9 bases at J; junction bases unmatched: 12. The CDR3 spans 15 residues. CDR3 residues: CASSDPGTGGRVQYF. CDR3 nucleotides: TGTGCCAGCAGTGATCCCGGGACAGGGGGAAGGGTGCAGTACTTC.

The chain has TRBV4-3 and TRBJ2-2; 12 positions match TRBD2. Germline trimming cut 2 bases from V and 3 bases from J; bases unmatched to any gene: 7. The germline gives CDR1 LGHNA, CDR2 YSLEER. The CDR3 covers 18 residues. The CDR3 loop reads CASSQRLLAGGDTGELFF. The CDR3 region has the DNA TGCGCCAGCAGCCAACGATTACTAGCGGGAGGAGACACCGGGGAGCTGTTTTTT.

The chain has TRBV30 and TRBJ1-6; 7 positions match TRBD1. The CDR3 length is 15 residues. V shed 2 bases and J 7 bases; nucleotides not matched to a gene: 8. Germline V gene sequence: CDR1 GTSNPN, CDR2 SVGIG (reference sequence). The CDR3 reads CAWSSRQGGNSPLHF. In nucleotides, the CDR3 is TGTGCCTGGAGTTCGAGACAGGGAGGCAATTCACCCCTCCACTTT.

The J gene is TRBJ1-1, the V gene TRBV7-2, with D hard to call. Germline assignment: CDR1 SGHTA and CDR2 FQGNSA. The CDR3 has 17 residues. Trimming stripped 3 bases from V and 3 bases from J, with 20 bases between. CDR3 region: CASSFSSTRVGDTEAFF. Here the CDR3 DNA reads TGTGCCAGCAGCTTTTCTAGCACAAGAGTGGGTGACACTGAAGCTTTCTTT.